The next 17 T cell receptor beta chains were all read from a single sample in a study of CD4 T cells in relation to SARS-CoV-2 and coronaviruses. Generated by immunoSEQ multiplex PCR, the TCRdb table keeps only in-frame clones and is missing some. The data show about 36,000 clones, over 70% seen once. No antigen has been identified for these receptors. The sample consisted of memory CD4+ T cells from PBMCs, cultured in vitro. The receptors originated from an adult with COVID-19.

The chain couples TRBV7-8 to TRBJ2-3; the D gene is possibly TRBD1 (5 bases). Germline assignment: CDR1 SGHVS and CDR2 FQNEAQ. V dropped 5 bases and J dropped 5 bases, with 14 bases sitting between them. The CDR3 is 14 residues long. Here the CDR3 DNA reads TGTGCCAGCAGCGAAGACAGTGCAGGAGATACGCAGTATTTT. Amino acid sequence: CASSEDSAGDTQYF.

The rearrangement uses TRBV23-1 and TRBJ2-7, with 10 bases lining up with TRBD1. TRBV23-1 is recorded as an ORF, its role being uncertain. Trimming cost V 9 bases and J 0 bases; bases outside gene matches: 5. The CDR3 consists of 14 residues. CDR3 in DNA: TGCGCCAGTCCCGGGACAGGGGACTCCTACGAGCAGTACTTC. As protein: CASPGTGDSYEQYF.

The J gene is TRBJ2-3, the V gene TRBV5-4; weak D call: TRBD2 (5 bases). Germline CDR1 SGHNT, CDR2 YYREEE (reference sequence). The CDR3 consists of 14 residues. The V end was cut by 5 bases, the J end by 6 bases, with 16 bases between. This CDR3 reads CASSLKGASDTQYF. The CDR3 DNA sequence: TGTGCCAGCAGTCTCAAGGGAGCAAGTGATACGCAGTATTTT.

This clone was counted a single time. This chain uses TRBV19 with TRBJ2-2; 11 positions match TRBD2. Germline loops: CDR1 LNHDA, CDR2 SQIVND (reference sequence). Trimming at V came to 8 bases and at J to 7 bases, leaving 9 bases not matched to a gene. There are 15 residues in the CDR3. The CDR3 reads CASADSGREVGELFF. In DNA form, the CDR3 reads TGTGCCAGTGCCGATAGCGGGAGGGAAGTCGGGGAGCTGTTTTTT.

The J gene is TRBJ1-3, the V gene TRBV28; unclear D gene. The V and J ends lost 7 bases and 0 bases respectively, with 10 bases between them. CDR1 MDHEN and CDR2 SYDVKM come from the germline V gene. The CDR3 runs to 14 residues. CDR3 in DNA: TGTGCCAGCAACCTAGGTGGCTCTGGAAACACCATATATTTT. Amino acid sequence: CASNLGGSGNTIYF.

This clone was recorded only once. This chain connects TRBV3-1 (or the pseudogene TRBV3-2) to TRBJ2-7, with 8 bases that match TRBD2. From germline, CDR1 is LGHDT and CDR2 YNNKEL (reference sequence). V was clipped by 3 bases and J by 6 bases; unmatched bases: 4. CDR3 length equals 13 residues. The CDR3 spells CASSQTGGGEQYF. CDR3 DNA sequence: TGTGCCAGCAGCCAGACGGGGGGGGGCGAGCAGTACTTC.

This sequence joins TRBV18 and TRBJ2-6; D is ambiguous. The ends were cut back, 3 bases at V and 2 bases at J, with 5 bases in the middle. The CDR3 totals 14 residues. The germline gives CDR1 KGHSH, CDR2 LQKENI. CDR3 sequence (DNA): TGTGCCAGCTCACCTAACACTGGGGCCAACGTCCTGACTTTC. This sequence encodes CASSPNTGANVLTF.

The chain employs TRBV2 and TRBJ1-6; D perhaps matches TRBD1 (5 bases). Germline CDR1 reads SNHLY; CDR2 reads FYNNEI. Trimming removed 6 bases from V and 1 base from J, with 7 bases in between. The CDR3 is 14 residues long. CDR3 amino acids: CASSGGSYNSPLHF. As DNA, the CDR3 is TGTGCCAGCAGCGGGGGATCCTATAATTCACCCCTCCACTTT.

A single count supports this clone. The chain carries TRBV3-1 (or the pseudogene TRBV3-2) and TRBJ2-7; the match to TRBD2 covers 12 bases. Germline trimming cut 0 bases from V and 5 bases from J; bases unmatched to any gene: 11. This CDR3 comprises 18 residues. Germline CDR1 reads LGHDT; CDR2 reads YNNKEL (reference sequence). The CDR3 DNA sequence: TGTGCCAGCAGCCAAGATTGGAGACTAGCGGGAGTTTCAAACGAGCAGTACTTC. Its protein is CASSQDWRLAGVSNEQYF.

The chain employs TRBV6-5 and TRBJ2-7; 7 positions match TRBD1. The CDR3 is 13 residues long. The germline CDR1 and CDR2 sequences are MNHEY and SVGAGI. With 4 bases clipped from V and 4 bases from J, the junction kept 4 bases outside the gene matches. In DNA, the CDR3 is TGTGCCAGCAGTTCGGGACAGCTATACGAGCAGTACTTC. Amino acid sequence: CASSSGQLYEQYF.

The CDR3 loop is CASSLASTVEQYF. In nucleotides, the CDR3 is TGTGCCAGCAGCTTAGCTTCCACGGTCGAGCAGTACTTC. The chain has TRBV7-8 and TRBJ2-7; D unresolved. The germline V and J ends were trimmed by 0 bases and 6 bases, with 9 bases remaining between them. This CDR3 is 13 amino acids long. Germline V gene lookup returns CDR1 SGHVS and CDR2 FQNEAQ.

The chain joins TRBV13 to TRBJ2-7; the D is unclear. CDR1 and CDR2 (germline): PRHDT, FYEKMQ (reference sequence). Trimming pared 2 bases from V and 7 bases from J, leaving 15 bases between. The length of the CDR3 is 14 residues. Written as DNA, the CDR3 is TGTGCCAGCAGCTTATCGAACTTCTTGGGGGAGCAGTACTTC. Its translation: CASSLSNFLGEQYF.

The chain couples TRBV5-6 to TRBJ1-5; tentatively, D is TRBD1 (5 bases). The V and J ends lost 6 bases and 3 bases respectively, with 13 bases between them. Germline V lookup: CDR1 SGHDT, CDR2 YYEEEE. The CDR3 contains 14 residues. CDR3 sequence: CASTRGGYNQPQHF. The DNA of the CDR3 is TGTGCCAGCACCCGGGGGGGTTACAATCAGCCCCAGCATTTT.

This clone was detected once. This chain joins TRBV30 and TRBJ1-3; D is undetermined. V was clipped by 2 bases and J by 2 bases, with 7 bases between them. The CDR3 runs to 13 residues. Germline V CDR1 and CDR2: GTSNPN, SVGIG (reference sequence). The CDR3 is CAWSTAAGNTIYF. The CDR3 coding sequence is TGTGCCTGGAGTACCGCGGCTGGAAACACCATATATTTT.

The chain has TRBV10-2 and TRBJ1-5, with no clear D. Germline V gene data show CDR1 as WSHSY and CDR2 as SAAADI. Trimming left V 2 bases short and J 14 bases short, with 19 bases between. The CDR3 consists of 14 residues. The CDR3 region has the DNA TGCGCCAGCAGTGAGCCCACGGACGGACCGCACAAGCATTTT. Translated: CASSEPTDGPHKHF.

The rearrangement joins TRBV5-8 to TRBJ2-7; possibly TRBD1 for D (6 bases). The germline gives CDR1 SGHTS, CDR2 YDEGEE. The CDR3 sequence is 14 residues long. The V end lost 4 bases, the J end lost 6 bases, and 17 bases lay between the germline ends. The CDR3 spells CASSRDTILGEQYF. The CDR3 bases are TGTGCCAGCAGCCGGGACACGATCCTTGGCGAGCAGTACTTC. Variable domain in full (rest from reference TRBV5-8 and TRBJ2-7): EAGVTQSPTHLIKTRGQQATLRCSPISGHTSVYWYQQALGLGLQFLLWYDEGEERNRGNFPPRFSGRQFPNYSSELNVNALELEDSALYLCASSRDTILGEQYFGPGTRLTVT.

V usage is TRBV5-1 and J usage is TRBJ2-7, with a tentative D call TRBD2 (5 bases). This CDR3 region has 11 residues. Trimming left V 5 bases short and J 5 bases short, with 8 bases between. Looked up from germline, CDR1 is SGHRS and CDR2 is YFSETQ. The CDR3 DNA reads as TGCGCCAGCAGGGACTTGGACGAGCAGTACTTC. The encoded protein is CASRDLDEQYF.